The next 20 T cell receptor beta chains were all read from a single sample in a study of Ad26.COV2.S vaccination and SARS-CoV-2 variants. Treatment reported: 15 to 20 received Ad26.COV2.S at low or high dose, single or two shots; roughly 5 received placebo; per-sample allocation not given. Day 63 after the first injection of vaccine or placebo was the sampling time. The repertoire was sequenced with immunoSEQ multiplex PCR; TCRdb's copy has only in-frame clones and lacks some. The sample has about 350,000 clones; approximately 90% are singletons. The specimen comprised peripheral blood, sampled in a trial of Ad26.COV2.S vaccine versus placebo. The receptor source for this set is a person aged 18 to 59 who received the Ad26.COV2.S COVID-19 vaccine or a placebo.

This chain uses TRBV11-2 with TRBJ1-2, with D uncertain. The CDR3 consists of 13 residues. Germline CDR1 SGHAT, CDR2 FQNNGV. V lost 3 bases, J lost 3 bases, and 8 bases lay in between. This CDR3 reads CASSFSTDYGYTF. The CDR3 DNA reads TGTGCCAGCAGCTTTAGCACAGACTATGGCTACACCTTC.

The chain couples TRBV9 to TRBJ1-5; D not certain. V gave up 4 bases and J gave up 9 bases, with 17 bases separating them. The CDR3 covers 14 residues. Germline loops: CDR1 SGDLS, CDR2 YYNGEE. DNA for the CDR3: TGTGCCAGCAGCCCAGGAGACTTTAGGTGGCCCCAGCATTTT. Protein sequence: CASSPGDFRWPQHF.

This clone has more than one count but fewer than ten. CDR3 nucleotide sequence: TGTGCCAGCAGCCAAGATATCGAGGACAATGAGCAGTTCTTC. Residues: CASSQDIEDNEQFF. This chain uses TRBV3-1 (or the pseudogene TRBV3-2) with TRBJ2-1, with no clear D. CDR3 size: 14 residues. Germline CDR1 LGHDT, CDR2 YNNKEL (reference sequence). Trimming cost V 0 bases and J 5 bases, with 8 bases left between them.

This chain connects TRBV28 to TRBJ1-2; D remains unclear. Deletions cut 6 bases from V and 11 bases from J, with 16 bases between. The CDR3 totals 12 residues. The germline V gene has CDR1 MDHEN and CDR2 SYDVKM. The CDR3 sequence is CASRPDPGRYTF. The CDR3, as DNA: TGTGCCAGCAGACCCGACCCAGGTAGATACACCTTC.

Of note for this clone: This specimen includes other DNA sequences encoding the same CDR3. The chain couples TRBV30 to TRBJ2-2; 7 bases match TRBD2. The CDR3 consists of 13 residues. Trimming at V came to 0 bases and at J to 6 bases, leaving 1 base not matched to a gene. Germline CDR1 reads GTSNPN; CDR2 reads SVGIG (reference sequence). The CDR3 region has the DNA TGTGCCTGGAGTGTACGGGGGGCCGGGGAGCTGTTTTTT. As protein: CAWSVRGAGELFF.

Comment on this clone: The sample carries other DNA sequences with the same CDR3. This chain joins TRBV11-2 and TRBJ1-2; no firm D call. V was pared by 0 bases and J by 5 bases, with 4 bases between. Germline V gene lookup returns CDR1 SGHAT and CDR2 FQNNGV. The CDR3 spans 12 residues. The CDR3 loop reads CASSLDGYGYTF. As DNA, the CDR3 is TGTGCCAGCAGCTTAGACGGGTATGGCTACACCTTC.

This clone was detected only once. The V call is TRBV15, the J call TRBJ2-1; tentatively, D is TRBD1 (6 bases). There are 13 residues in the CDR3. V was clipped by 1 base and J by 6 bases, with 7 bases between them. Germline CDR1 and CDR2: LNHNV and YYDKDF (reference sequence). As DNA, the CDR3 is TGTGCCACCAGCAGAGTCAGGGGCAATGAGCAGTTCTTC. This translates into CATSRVRGNEQFF.

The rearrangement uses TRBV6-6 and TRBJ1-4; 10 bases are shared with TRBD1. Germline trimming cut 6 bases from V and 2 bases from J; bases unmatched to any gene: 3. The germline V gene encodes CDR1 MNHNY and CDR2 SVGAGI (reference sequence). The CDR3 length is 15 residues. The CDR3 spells CASSKTGGTNEKLFF. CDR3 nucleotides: TGTGCCAGCAGCAAGACAGGGGGCACTAATGAAAAACTGTTTTTT.

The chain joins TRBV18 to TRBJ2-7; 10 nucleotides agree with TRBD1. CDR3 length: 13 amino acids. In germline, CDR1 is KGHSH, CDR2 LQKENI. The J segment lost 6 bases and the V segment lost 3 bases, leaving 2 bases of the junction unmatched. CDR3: CASSPRDRGEQYF. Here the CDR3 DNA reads TGTGCCAGCTCACCCCGGGACAGGGGCGAGCAGTACTTC.

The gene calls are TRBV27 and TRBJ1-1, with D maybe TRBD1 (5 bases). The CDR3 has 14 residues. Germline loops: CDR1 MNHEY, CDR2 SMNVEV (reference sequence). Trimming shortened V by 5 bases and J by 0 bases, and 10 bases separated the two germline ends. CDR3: CASSPGGVNTEAFF. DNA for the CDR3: TGTGCCAGCAGTCCTGGGGGAGTGAACACTGAAGCTTTCTTT.

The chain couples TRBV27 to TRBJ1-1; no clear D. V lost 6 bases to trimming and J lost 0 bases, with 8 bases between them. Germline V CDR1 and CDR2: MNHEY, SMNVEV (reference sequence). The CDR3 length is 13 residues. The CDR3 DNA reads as TGTGCCAGCAGCAGAGGCTTGAACACTGAAGCTTTCTTT. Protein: CASSRGLNTEAFF.

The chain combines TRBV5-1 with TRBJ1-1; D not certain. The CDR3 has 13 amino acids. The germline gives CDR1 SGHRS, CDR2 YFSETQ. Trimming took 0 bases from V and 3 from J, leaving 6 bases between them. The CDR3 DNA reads TGCGCCAGCAGCTTGGCTACGGACACTGAAGCTTTCTTT. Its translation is CASSLATDTEAFF.

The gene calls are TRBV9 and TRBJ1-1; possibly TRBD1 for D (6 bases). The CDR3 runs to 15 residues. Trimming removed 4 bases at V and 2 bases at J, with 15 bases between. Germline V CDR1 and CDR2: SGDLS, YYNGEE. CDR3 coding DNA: TGTGCCAGCAGCCCCGAGCCACAGGGTAACACTGAAGCTTTCTTT. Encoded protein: CASSPEPQGNTEAFF.

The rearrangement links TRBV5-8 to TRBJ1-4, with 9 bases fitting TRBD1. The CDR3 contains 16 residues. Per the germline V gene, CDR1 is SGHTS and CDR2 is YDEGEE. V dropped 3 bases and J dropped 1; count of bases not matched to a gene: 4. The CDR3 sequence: CASSWGQGGTNEKLFF. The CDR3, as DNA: TGTGCCAGCAGCTGGGGACAGGGTGGAACTAATGAAAAACTGTTTTTT.

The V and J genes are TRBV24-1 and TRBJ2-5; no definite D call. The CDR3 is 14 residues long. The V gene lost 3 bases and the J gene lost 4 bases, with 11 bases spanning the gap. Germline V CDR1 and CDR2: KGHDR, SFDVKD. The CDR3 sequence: CATSDPKNRETQYF. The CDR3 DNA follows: TGTGCCACCAGTGATCCAAAAAACAGAGAGACCCAGTACTTC.

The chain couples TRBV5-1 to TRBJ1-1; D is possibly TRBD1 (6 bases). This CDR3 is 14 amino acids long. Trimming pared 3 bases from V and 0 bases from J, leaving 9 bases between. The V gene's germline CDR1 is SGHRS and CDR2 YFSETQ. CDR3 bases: TGCGCCAGCAGCTATGCAGGGGTGAACACTGAAGCTTTCTTT. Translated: CASSYAGVNTEAFF.

As DNA, the CDR3 is TGTGCCAGCGTGAGAGGGTGGGGGGACGCTTTCATGAACACTGAAGCTTTCTTT. Protein: CASVRGWGDAFMNTEAFF. This chain uses TRBV2 with TRBJ1-1; tentative D call: TRBD1 (5 bases). The germline V gene encodes CDR1 SNHLY and CDR2 FYNNEI. CDR3 length: 18 amino acids. V was trimmed by 8 bases and J by 0 bases, leaving 25 bases between them.

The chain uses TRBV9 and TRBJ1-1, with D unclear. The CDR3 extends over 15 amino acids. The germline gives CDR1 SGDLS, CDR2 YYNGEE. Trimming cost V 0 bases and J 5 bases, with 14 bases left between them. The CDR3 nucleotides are TGTGCCAGCAGCGTAGTAGGCACGGGGAGGACTGAAGCTTTCTTT. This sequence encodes CASSVVGTGRTEAFF.

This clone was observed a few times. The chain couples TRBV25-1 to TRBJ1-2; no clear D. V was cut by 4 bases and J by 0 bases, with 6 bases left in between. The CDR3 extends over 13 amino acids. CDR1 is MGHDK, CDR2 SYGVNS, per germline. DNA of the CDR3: TGTGCCAGCAGTGTGGGTTCTAACTATGGCTACACCTTC. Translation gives CASSVGSNYGYTF.

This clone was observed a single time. Here the CDR3 reads CASSLASGSEQYF. For the CDR3, the DNA is TGTGCCAGCAGCTTAGCTAGCGGGAGCGAGCAGTACTTC. The chain uses TRBV7-9 and TRBJ2-7; 9 bases are a match to TRBD2. This CDR3 has 13 amino acids. V dropped 0 bases and J dropped 6; count of bases not matched to a gene: 0. CDR1 and CDR2 from the germline V gene are SEHNR and FQNEAQ (reference sequence).